The source of this T cell receptor beta chain is a study of blood T cell repertoires in COVID-19. Study-wide context: Samples of COVID-19 (acute and convalescent) were obtained from the United States, Italy and Spain. PBMCs, B-cell-depleted T cells, or T cells provided the cDNA or gDNA that made up the material.

CDR1 and CDR2 (germline): LNHDA, SQIVND (reference sequence). Trimming removed 1 base at V and 8 bases at J, with 14 bases between. This CDR3 comprises 14 residues. How the authors handled the data: The assay estimated nucleated cells by amplifying reference gene primers. Produced via immunoSEQ multiplex PCR; TCRdb's table is partial and in-frame only. The V and J calls and clone size were taken over from that table, and D and trimming were inferred from the DNA. The sample carries just under 350,000 clones, 80% to 90% recorded once. Sequencing was carried out using peripheral blood. The V call is TRBV19, the J call TRBJ1-2, with D perhaps matching TRBD1 (5 bases). This sequence originates from a man aged 30 to 39 with active or convalescent COVID-19. CDR3 sequence reads: CASSIGGGAWGYTF. For the CDR3, the DNA is TGTGCCAGTAGTATAGGGGGCGGCGCCTGGGGCTACACCTTC.